Described below is a single T cell receptor beta chain sequence and its context. The clone's antigen remains unknown. No per-base quality is available; no much larger clone lies one base away. TRB repertoires were amplified from roughly 250-500 ng of genomic DNA extracted from blood. The germline V gene specifies MDHEN as CDR1 and SYDVKM as CDR2. Ends trimmed: V by 5 bases, J by 6 bases; bases unmatched to a gene: 10. The CDR3 runs 15 residues from the cysteine to the phenylalanine. Of all the DNA, just the CDR3 is kept, 45 bases in frame from base 1. This entry is derived from a study of T and B cells in COVID-19 patients (dated by TCRdb to 2020 to 2021). Turning to the overall study: In this study, adaptive immunity was profiled in COVID-19 patients who either had active infection or had recovered, using TRB and IGH repertoire sequencing of peripheral blood. A recovered cohort comprised about 18 patients contributing about 20 samples, mostly after mild to moderate COVID-19 managed as outpatients. The TCR and BCR sequence repository comprised roughly 40 patients and over 60 time points, with over 7 million TCR sequences analysed. Median age was about 32 years in the recovered cohort versus more than 65 years in the active-infection cohort. As many as 9 follow-up blood samples were taken per patient, and some of the samples covered different disease stages within the same individual. Two patients belonged to both the recovered and active cohorts because samples were available from active disease and after recovery. Of the 20 to 25 patients in the active-infection cohort, 12 were critically ill and needed mechanical ventilation or ECMO. Repertoire analyses used an age-matched reference group of 40 or so healthy donors who were negative for COVID-19 antibodies as the comparison. Of the roughly 21 patients in the active-infection cohort, roughly 18 had comorbidities associated with unfavorable COVID-19 outcome. What the research found in general, with its limitations: Specific T cell subsets (CD4+/Treg/CD8+) and sorted SARS-CoV-2-responsive or tetramer+ T cells had not yet been sequenced, and these experiments were ongoing. The reported TCR clusters were said to need prospective validation before any clinical use. The cohort was judged too small for assessing how HLA contributes to COVID-19 susceptibility or severity. During active COVID-19 the TRB repertoires were highly clonal, but at recovery diversity and richness rose above the levels seen in healthy donors. Blood samples from mildly ill patients during symptoms and early samples from severe cases were scarce. Strongly skewed TRBV/TRBJ gene usage was reported in patients with COVID-19. The recovered cohort had 2,331 exclusive TCR clusters, including over 30 low-pGen clusters.

Sequenced using an Illumina MiSeq. TRB rearrangements were amplified by multiplex PCR with BIOMED2 TRB-A/B primer pools. Illumina-compatible adapters and 7-nucleotide sample barcodes were attached to the amplicons through two consecutive PCRs. All library PCRs used Phusion HS II polymerase. Amplicons were gel-purified with the NucleoSpin Gel and PCR Clean-up kit, quantified on Qubit, and pooled at approximately 3.7 nM. Amplicon pool quality was checked on an Agilent 2100 Bioanalyzer before Illumina next-generation sequencing. Processing in the source paper ran as follows. TRB rearrangements were annotated with MiXCR 3.0.8 using the default MiXCR reference library. Non-productive reads and sequences with fewer than 2 reads were removed, and each unique CDR3 nucleotide sequence was counted as one clone. Clonality, diversity, richness and V-J gene usage were computed in R 3.5.1. GLIPH2 was used for TCR clustering by CDR3 similarity, and generation probabilities were calculated by OLGA. Only GLIPH2 clusters containing at least four unique TCR clonotypes present in at least three individuals were kept. TCRdb reanalyzed the raw reads on its own, using fastp at Q25 for trimming and MiXCR for clone calling, and kept in-frame beta chains. Each entry merges the rows of one CDR3 protein and shows their most common DNA and genes. These V and J calls originate from TCRdb's pipeline instead of the authors' own analysis. This sample comprises 6,000 or so distinct CDR3 sequences, roughly a quarter of them detected only once. Of the sample, about 10% falls within the top ten clones.

The receptor chain draws on TRBV28 and TRBJ2-3; 8 bases in the middle match TRBD2. This receptor was obtained from a human donor with active COVID-19. The sample consisted of blood. The CDR3 loop reads CASSPLGTSGDTQYF. Read as DNA, the sequence is TGTGCCAGCAGTCCTCTGGGGACTAGTGGGGATACGCAGTATTTT.